The rows below give T cell receptor beta chains drawn from one sample of a study of tumor and adjacent non-tumor tissue in lung cancer. In TCRdb, the multiplex PCR reads were re-called with MiXCR into one record per CDR3 protein. Among around 210,000 distinct CDR3 sequences, about 76% were seen once, and the ten largest hold 20% to 25%. The sample comprised lung tumor tissue. These receptors all come from a man aged 60 to 75 with non-small cell lung cancer. The CDR3 runs from the conserved cysteine through the conserved F or W. The D gene is left open where the match is weak. Size values are once, few and many counts, or a class for expanded clones, and some rows have none.

j_call | clone_size | v_call | d_call | cdr3_aa | cdr3_nt
TRBJ2-1 | . | TRBV20-1 | . | CSAGIPWKNEQFF | TGCAGTGCAGGGATACCCTGGAAAAATGAGCAATTCTTC
TRBJ1-5 | many | TRBV11-1 | . | CASSLGQNQPQHF | TGTGCCAGCAGCTTAGGACAGAATCAGCCCCAGCATTTT
TRBJ1-5 | . | TRBV6-6 | TRBD1 | CARSYGTGEMQSQHF | TGTGCCAGAAGTTATGGGACAGGGGAAATGCAGTCCCAGCATTTT
TRBJ1-3 | . | TRBV11-3 | . | CASSPGGTSWSSGDTIYF | TGTGCCAGCAGCCCCGGAGGGACATCTTGGAGCTCTGGAGACACCATATATTTC
TRBJ1-1 | . | TRBV11-2 | . | CASSLVPFGAEAFF | TGTGCCAGCAGCTTAGTCCCGTTCGGCGCTGAAGCTTTCTTT
TRBJ2-5 | . | TRBV11-2 | TRBD2 | CASEQRGLETQYF | TGTGCCAGCGAGCAGCGGGGGTTAGAGACGCAGTACTTC
TRBJ2-5 | . | TRBV29-1 | . | CSVEDWIEETLYF | TGCAGCGTTGAAGATTGGATAGAAGAGACCCTTTACTTC
TRBJ2-2 | few | TRBV6-4 | . | CASSAAPGTGELFF | TGTGCCAGCTCGGCCGCCCCGGGCACCGGGGAGCTGTTTTTT
TRBJ2-3 | . | TRBV6-1 | . | CASSELAMAAVTQYF | TGTGCCAGCAGTGAGCTGGCAATGGCCGCAGTTACGCAGTATTTT
TRBJ2-5 | . | TRBV6-6 | TRBD2 | CASSRLAGGRETQYF | TGTGCCAGCAGTCGACTAGCGGGGGGCCGAGAGACCCAGTACTTC
TRBJ1-2 | . | TRBV7-9 | . | CASTISIGEVADYTF | TGTGCCAGTACCATCTCGATAGGGGAGGTTGCTGACTACACCTTC
TRBJ1-5 | many | TRBV4-3 | . | CASSQVVGQPQHF | TGCGCCAGCAGCCAAGTCGTAGGTCAGCCCCAGCATTTT
TRBJ2-7 | . | TRBV20-1 | . | CSASHGTYEQYF | TGCAGTGCTAGTCACGGGACCTACGAGCAGTACTTC
TRBJ2-7 | many | TRBV29-1 | . | CSVTSGSYEQYF | TGCAGCGTCACCTCTGGATCCTACGAGCAGTACTTC
TRBJ2-7 | . | TRBV20-1 | . | CSDRATQFSEQYF | TGCAGTGATAGAGCCACCCAGTTCTCCGAGCAGTACTTC
TRBJ1-5 | . | TRBV6-1 | . | CTSSGGTSQEPQHF | TGTACCAGCAGTGGAGGTACGTCCCAGGAGCCCCAGCATTTT
TRBJ2-3 | . | TRBV4-1 | . | CASSHDSMLGGTDTQYF | TGCGCCAGCAGCCATGATTCCATGCTGGGGGGCACAGATACGCAGTATTTT
TRBJ2-3 | few | TRBV4-1 | TRBD2 | CASSQGTSGGAGGTDTQYF | TGCGCCAGCAGCCAAGGGACTAGCGGGGGGGCCGGTGGGACAGATACGCAGTATTTT
TRBJ2-4 | few | TRBV20-1 | . | CSARSLLDGKNIQYF | TGCAGTGCTAGATCCCTGTTGGACGGGAAAAACATTCAGTACTTC
TRBJ2-1 | . | TRBV6-2/TRBV6-3 | . | CAISPPGSSSYNELFF | TGTGCCATCTCCCCCCCGGGGTCTAGCTCCTACAATGAGCTGTTCTTC
TRBJ2-6 | . | TRBV11-2 | . | CASNPISGGNVLTF | TGTGCCAGTAATCCTATATCTGGAGGCAACGTCCTGACTTTC
TRBJ2-5 | . | TRBV5-6 | . | CASSLHGRGQETQYF | TGTGCCAGCAGCCTACATGGGCGGGGTCAAGAGACCCAGTACTTC
TRBJ1-4 | few | TRBV5-1 | . | CASSLDSGATNEKLFF | TGCGCTAGCAGCTTGGACTCGGGAGCAACTAATGAAAAACTGTTTTTT
TRBJ2-3 | . | TRBV20-1 | TRBD1 | CNATGTGCTDTQYF | TGCAATGCGACCGGGACAGGGTGCACAGATACGCAGTATTTT
TRBJ2-7 | . | TRBV11-3 | . | CVSRPGPGKKNKQYF | TGTGTCAGCAGGCCCGGACCGGGGAAAAAGAACAAGCAGTACTTC
TRBJ2-1 | . | TRBV11-2 | . | CVSRDYRKLFSYSEQFF | TGTGTCAGCAGGGATTACAGGAAATTATTCTCCTACAGTGAGCAGTTCTTC
TRBJ1-1 | . | TRBV20-1 | . | CRVVKDPMNTVAFF | TGCAGGGTAGTAAAGGATCCAATGAACACTGTAGCTTTCTTT
TRBJ2-1 | once | TRBV6-2/TRBV6-3 | . | CAITGRNLYNEQFF | TGTGCCATCACCGGCAGGAATCTCTACAATGAGCAGTTCTTC
TRBJ2-1 | . | TRBV6-1 | . | CVSSGRDADEQFF | TGTGTCAGCAGTGGCCGAGACGCGGATGAGCAGTTCTTC
TRBJ1-1 | . | TRBV20-1 | . | CSTRTLAWTTEAFF | TGCAGTACTAGAACCCTGGCGTGGACCACTGAAGCTTTCTTT
TRBJ2-2 | . | TRBV12-5 | . | CASGLVPTSGSTGELFF | TGTGCTAGTGGTCTGGTACCCACCTCAGGGAGTACCGGGGAGCTGTTTTTT
TRBJ2-1 | . | TRBV11-3 | TRBD2 | CAGNRSSGYNEQIF | TGTGCCGGCAACCGTTCTAGCGGGTACAATGAGCAGATCTTC
TRBJ2-5 | . | TRBV6-2/TRBV6-3 | TRBD2 | CANSCGLAGSETQYF | TGTGCCAACAGTTGCGGACTAGCGGGAAGCGAGACCCAGTACTTC
TRBJ2-5 | many | TRBV5-4 | . | CASSPRGGRETQYF | TGTGCCAGCAGTCCCCGCGGGGGCCGGGAGACCCAGTACTTC
TRBJ2-5 | many | TRBV11-2 | TRBD2 | CASSLSGGGYWETQYF | TGTGCCAGCAGCTTAAGTGGCGGGGGTTATTGGGAGACCCAGTACTTC
TRBJ1-4 | . | TRBV11-3 | . | CASMRHDREKLFF | TGTGCCAGCATGAGGCATGATCGGGAAAAACTGTTTTTT
TRBJ2-1 | few | TRBV5-1 | . | CASRIAENYNEQFF | TGCGCCAGCAGAATAGCGGAAAACTACAATGAGCAGTTCTTC
TRBJ1-5 | . | TRBV20-1 | . | CSASGGQNQPQHF | TGCAGTGCTAGCGGGGGGCAGAATCAGCCCCAGCATTTT
TRBJ1-1 | few | TRBV11-2 | . | CASSELGTEALF | TGTGCCAGCAGCGAGCTGGGGACTGAAGCTCTCTTT
TRBJ2-2 | many | TRBV6-5 | . | CASKGRVPGELFF | TGTGCCAGCAAAGGCAGGGTGCCCGGGGAGCTGTTTTTT
TRBJ1-5 | . | TRBV4-3 | . | CASTQSRGGNQPQQF | TGTGCCAGCACCCAAAGCAGGGGTGGCAATCAGCCCCAGCAATTT
TRBJ1-1 | . | TRBV11-2 | . | CALSLIRRGTEAFF | TGTGCCCTCAGCTTAATCAGGAGGGGCACTGAAGCTTTCTTT
TRBJ2-5 | once | TRBV5-6 | TRBD1 | CDSSLLPGTAQETQYF | TGTGACAGCAGCTTGTTACCCGGGACAGCTCAAGAGACCCAATACTTC
TRBJ1-2 | . | TRBV6-6 | . | CVTGGQSGYTF | TGTGTCACCGGAGGGCAAAGCGGCTACACCTTC
TRBJ2-7 | . | TRBV20-1 | TRBD2 | CSAIVTGLPSGNYEQYF | TGCAGTGCTATCGTGACAGGCCTCCCTAGCGGGAACTACGAGCAGTACTTC
TRBJ1-2 | . | TRBV6-5 | . | CAYSKGSDYGYTF | TGTGCCTACAGTAAGGGGTCGGACTACGGCTACACCTTC
TRBJ2-7 | few | TRBV20-1 | . | CSAKDKYEQYF | TGCAGTGCTAAAGATAAGTATGAGCAGTACTTC
TRBJ2-7 | once | TRBV11-3 | TRBD2 | CASSLVAGVGYEQHF | TGTGCCAGCAGCTTAGTAGCGGGGGTTGGTTACGAACAGCACTTC
TRBJ2-2 | few | TRBV12-3/TRBV12-4 | TRBD2 | CASRGLAGVGELFF | TGTGCCAGCAGGGGACTAGCGGGAGTCGGGGAGCTGTTTTTT
TRBJ1-5 | . | TRBV5-5 | TRBD1 | CASCLVSQGANQPQHF | TGTGCCAGCTGCTTGGTCTCGCAGGGGGCCAATCAGCCCCAGCATTTT
TRBJ2-1 | . | TRBV11-3 | . | CASSLEWGVDNEQFF | TGTGCCAGCAGCTTAGAGTGGGGGGTAGACAATGAGCAGTTCTTC
TRBJ2-5 | . | TRBV4-1 | TRBD1 | CTSSQLDRGGQETRYF | TGCACCAGCAGCCAACTCGACAGGGGGGGCCAAGAGACCCGGTACTTC
TRBJ1-5 | . | TRBV7-8 | . | CATSFDSQSNKPQHF | TGTGCCACCAGTTTCGACAGTCAGAGCAATAAGCCCCAGCATTTT